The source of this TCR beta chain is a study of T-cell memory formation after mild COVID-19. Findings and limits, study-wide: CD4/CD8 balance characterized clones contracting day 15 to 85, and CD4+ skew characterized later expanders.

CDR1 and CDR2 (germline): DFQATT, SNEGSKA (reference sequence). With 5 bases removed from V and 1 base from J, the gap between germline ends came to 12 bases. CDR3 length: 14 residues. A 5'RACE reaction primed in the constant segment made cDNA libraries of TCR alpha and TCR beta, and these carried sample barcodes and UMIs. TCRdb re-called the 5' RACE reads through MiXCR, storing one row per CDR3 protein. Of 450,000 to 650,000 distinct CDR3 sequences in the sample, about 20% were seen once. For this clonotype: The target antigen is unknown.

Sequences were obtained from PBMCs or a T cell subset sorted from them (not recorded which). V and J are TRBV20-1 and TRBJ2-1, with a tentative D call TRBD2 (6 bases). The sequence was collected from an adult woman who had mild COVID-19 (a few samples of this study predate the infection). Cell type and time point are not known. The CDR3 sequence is CSAERALSYNEQFF. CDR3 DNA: TGCAGTGCTGAGCGGGCCCTGTCCTACAATGAGCAGTTCTTC.